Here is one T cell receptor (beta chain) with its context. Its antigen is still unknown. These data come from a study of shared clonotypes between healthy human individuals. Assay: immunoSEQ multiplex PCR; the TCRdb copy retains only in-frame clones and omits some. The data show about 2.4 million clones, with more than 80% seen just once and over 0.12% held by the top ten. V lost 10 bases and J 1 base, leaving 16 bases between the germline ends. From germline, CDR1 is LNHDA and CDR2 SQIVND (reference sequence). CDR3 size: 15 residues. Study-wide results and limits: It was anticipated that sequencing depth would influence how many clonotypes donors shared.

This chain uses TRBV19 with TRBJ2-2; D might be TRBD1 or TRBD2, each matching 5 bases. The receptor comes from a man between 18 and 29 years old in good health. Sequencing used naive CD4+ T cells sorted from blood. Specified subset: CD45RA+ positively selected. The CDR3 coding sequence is TGTGCCACCTCGGGACGGTCCATGAACACCGGGGAGCTGTTTTTT. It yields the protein CATSGRSMNTGELFF.